The entry below gives a single T cell receptor (beta chain) sequence along with its context. The entry originates in a study of chemoradiotherapy in HPV16-positive cancers. The CDR3 has 14 residues. CDR1 is SGHTA and CDR2 is FQGNSA in the germline V gene. Trimming removed 2 bases from V and 13 bases from J; junction bases left unmatched: 12. Repertoires were generated with immunoSEQ multiplex PCR, while TCRdb's copy carries only in-frame clones and drops some. The table lists about 9,500 clones, roughly 70% of them singletons, with around 10% in the top ten. The sequence was obtained from a human donor with HPV-associated anogenital cancer. The rearrangement uses TRBV7-2 and TRBJ2-7, with 9 nucleotides matching TRBD2. Sample collection was performed from a patient who underwent chemoradiotherapy. The CDR3 is CASSLQGGGALQYF. The CDR3 DNA reads TGTGCCAGCAGCTTACAAGGCGGGGGGGCCCTTCAATACTTC.